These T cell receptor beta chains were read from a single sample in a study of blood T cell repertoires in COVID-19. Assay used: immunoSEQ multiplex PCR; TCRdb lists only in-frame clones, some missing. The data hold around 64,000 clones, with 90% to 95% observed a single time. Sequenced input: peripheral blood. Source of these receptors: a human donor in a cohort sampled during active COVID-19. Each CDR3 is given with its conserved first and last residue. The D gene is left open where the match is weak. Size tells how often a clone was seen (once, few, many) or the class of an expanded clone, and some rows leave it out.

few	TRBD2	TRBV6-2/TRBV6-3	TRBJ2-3	TGTGCCAGCAGTGTACCGGGACTAGGCACAGATACGCAGTATTTT	CASSVPGLGTDTQYF
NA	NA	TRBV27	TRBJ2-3	TGTGCCAGCAGTACGTGGGAGGCCAGGGATACGCAGTATTTT	CASSTWEARDTQYF
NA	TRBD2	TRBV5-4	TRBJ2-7	TGTGCCAGCAGCTCAAAGCGGGAGGGCCTCTACGAGCAGTACTTC	CASSSKREGLYEQYF
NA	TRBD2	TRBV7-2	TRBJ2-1	TGTGCCAGCAGCTTAATTCAGCGGGGGGGCCCGAAGTTCTTC	CASSLIQRGGPKFF
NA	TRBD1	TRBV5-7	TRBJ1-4	TGTGCCAGCAGCTCGGGACAGTCAAACCCACTTGAAAAACTGTTTTTT	CASSSGQSNPLEKLFF
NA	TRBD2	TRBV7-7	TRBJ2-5	TGTGCTAGCAGCTTGGGTAGCGGGGGCCCGGCGGAGACCCAGTACTTC	CASSLGSGGPAETQYF
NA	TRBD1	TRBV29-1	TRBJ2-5	TGCAGCGCCGGGGACAGACAAGAGACCCAGTACTTC	CSAGDRQETQYF
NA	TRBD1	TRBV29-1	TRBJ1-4	TGCAGCGTCGAAGAAGGCAGGGGGCTTGAAAAACTGTTTTTT	CSVEEGRGLEKLFF
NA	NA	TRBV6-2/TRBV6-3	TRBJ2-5	TGTGCCAGCAGTTATCGGGTGCTTTCAGAGACCCAGTACTTC	CASSYRVLSETQYF
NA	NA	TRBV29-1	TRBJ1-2	TGCAGCGTCAGGGGACGTCTCACGGGTGGCTACACCTTC	CSVRGRLTGGYTF
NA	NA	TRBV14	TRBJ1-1	TGTGCCAGCAGCCAAGAAATCCCAGTGGGGGGGGGAGTGGACACTGAAGCTTTCTTT	CASSQEIPVGGGVDTEAFF
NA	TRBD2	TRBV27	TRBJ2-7	TGTGCCAGCAGGGCTCTAGCGGGAGGTTCCTACGAGCAGTACTTC	CASRALAGGSYEQYF
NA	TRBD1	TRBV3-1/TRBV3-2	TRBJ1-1	TGTGCCAGCAGCCCCGCACCCGACCGACAGGGGGCTCAGAACACTGAAGCTTTCTTT	CASSPAPDRQGAQNTEAFF
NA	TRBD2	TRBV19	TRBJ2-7	TGTGCCAGTAGTAGCGGGAGTGGCTACGAGCAGTACTTC	CASSSGSGYEQYF
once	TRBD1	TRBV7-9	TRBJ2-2	TGTGCCAGCAGTCCGCCGGGACAGGTTTTCGCGAACACCGGGGAGCTGTTTTTT	CASSPPGQVFANTGELFF
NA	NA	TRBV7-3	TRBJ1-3	TGTGCCAGCAGCTTATCCGGGGGAGCTGGAAACACCATATATTTT	CASSLSGGAGNTIYF
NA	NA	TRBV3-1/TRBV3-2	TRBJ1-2	TGTGCCAGCAGCCAAGATCGGGGGGGCGGCTATGGCTACACCTTC	CASSQDRGGGYGYTF
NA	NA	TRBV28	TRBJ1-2	TGTGCCACCCAGGGTTATGGCTACACCTTC	CATQGYGYTF
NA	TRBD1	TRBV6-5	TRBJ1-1	TGTGCCAGCAGCGTGGGACAGGGGAACACTGAAGCTTTCTTT	CASSVGQGNTEAFF
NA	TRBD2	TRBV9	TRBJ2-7	TGTGCCAGCAGCGTCGCTAGCGGGAGTGGTTACGAGCAGTACTTC	CASSVASGSGYEQYF
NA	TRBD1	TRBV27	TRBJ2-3	TGTGCCAGCAGCCCCAGGGGGTGGATAGATACGCAGTATTTT	CASSPRGWIDTQYF
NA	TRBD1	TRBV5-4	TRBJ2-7	TGTGCCAGCAGCACGCGGACAGGGGACTCCTACGAGCAGTACTTC	CASSTRTGDSYEQYF
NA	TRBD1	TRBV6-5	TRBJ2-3	TGTGCCAGCGGAGACAGGGGGCCCACAGATACGCAGTATTTT	CASGDRGPTDTQYF
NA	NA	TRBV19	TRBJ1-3	TGTGCCAGTAGTATACACCGGACATCCAGAACGGGAAACACCATATATTTT	CASSIHRTSRTGNTIYF
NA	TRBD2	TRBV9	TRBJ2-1	TGTGCCAGCAGCGGCGGGAGGGCATACAATGAGCAGTTCTTC	CASSGGRAYNEQFF
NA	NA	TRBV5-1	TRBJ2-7	TGCGCCAGCAGCTTCCGGGGATCCTACGAGCAGTACTTC	CASSFRGSYEQYF
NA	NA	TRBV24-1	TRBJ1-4	TGTGCCACCAACAGGGATAATGAAAAACTGTTTTTT	CATNRDNEKLFF
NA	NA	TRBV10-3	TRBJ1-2	TGTGCCACCCAACGGGGGGATTACTATGGCTACACCTTC	CATQRGDYYGYTF
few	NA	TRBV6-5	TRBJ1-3	TGTGCCAGCAGTTACTCGAATGGCGGTGGAAACACCATATATTTT	CASSYSNGGGNTIYF
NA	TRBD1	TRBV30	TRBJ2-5	TGTGCCTGGAGTGCCCCGGGGACAGGGAGTTCGGAGACCCAGTACTTC	CAWSAPGTGSSETQYF
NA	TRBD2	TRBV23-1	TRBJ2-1	TGCGCCAGCAGTCACCTAGCGGGGGGGCCCCTCAATGAGCAGTTCTTC	CASSHLAGGPLNEQFF
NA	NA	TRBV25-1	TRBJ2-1	TGTGCCAGCAGTGAATCGTACAGGGACAATGAGCAGTTCTTC	CASSESYRDNEQFF
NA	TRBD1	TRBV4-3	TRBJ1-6	TGCGCCAGCAGCCGGGACAGGGGAAATTCACCCCTCCACTTT	CASSRDRGNSPLHF
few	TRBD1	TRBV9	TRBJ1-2	TGTGCCAGCAGCGCCCGACAGGGGGCCCCTTTGGGGTATGGCTACACCTTC	CASSARQGAPLGYGYTF
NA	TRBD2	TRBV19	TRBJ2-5	TGTGCCAGTAGTCCTCGGGGGCTAGCGGGAGTTTCGGGAGAGACCCAGTACTTC	CASSPRGLAGVSGETQYF
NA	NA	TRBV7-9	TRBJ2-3	TGTGCCAGCAGCCCCATCTTCTATGCAGGGGGGTTCGGAGATACGCAGTATTTT	CASSPIFYAGGFGDTQYF
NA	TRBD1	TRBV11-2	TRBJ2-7	TGTGCCAGCACCCACCCGGGACAGACCTACGAGCAGTACTTC	CASTHPGQTYEQYF
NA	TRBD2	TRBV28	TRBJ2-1	TGTGCCAGCAGCGCTAGCGGGAGGCGCGAGCAGTTCTTC	CASSASGRREQFF
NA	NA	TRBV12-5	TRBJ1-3	TGTGCTAGTGAGGCGGCAGGGAACCCCTCTGGAAACACCATATATTTT	CASEAAGNPSGNTIYF
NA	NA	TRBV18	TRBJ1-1	TGTGCCAGCTCACCCGACACTGAAGCTTTCTTT	CASSPDTEAFF
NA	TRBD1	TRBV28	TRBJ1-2	TGTGCCAGCAGTTACCGGGACAGGGGGGCCTATGGCTACACCTTC	CASSYRDRGAYGYTF
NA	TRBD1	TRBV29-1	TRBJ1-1	TGCAGCGTTGAAGGGGACAGCCCCGTACTAACTTTCTTT	CSVEGDSPVLTFF
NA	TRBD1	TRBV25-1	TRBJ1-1	TGTGCCAGCAGTGACGCCAACAGGGGGAGGTCGAACACTGAAGCTTTCTTT	CASSDANRGRSNTEAFF
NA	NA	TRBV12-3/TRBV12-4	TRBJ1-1	TGTGCCAGCAGTTTTTCGAGGGGGTCTGAAGCTTTCTTT	CASSFSRGSEAFF
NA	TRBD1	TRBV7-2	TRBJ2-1	TGTGCCAGCAGCTTAGCGACAGGGAGATATGAGCAGTTCTTC	CASSLATGRYEQFF
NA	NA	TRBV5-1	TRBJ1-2	TGCGCCAGCAGCTTGGATGCAAACAGGGTCGGAGGCTACACCTTC	CASSLDANRVGGYTF
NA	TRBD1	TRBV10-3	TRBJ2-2	TGTGCCATCGGACAGGCCACCGGGGAGCTGTTTTTT	CAIGQATGELFF
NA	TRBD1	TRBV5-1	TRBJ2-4	TGCGCCAGCAGCTTGGGACAGGGCCAGGACATTCAGTACTTC	CASSLGQGQDIQYF
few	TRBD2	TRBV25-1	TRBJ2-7	TGTGCCAGCAGTCCGCGACTAGCGGGAGGCTGGGAGCAGTACTTC	CASSPRLAGGWEQYF
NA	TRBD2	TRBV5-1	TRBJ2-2	TGCGCCAGCACGGGACTAGCGGGAGGGCTGAGCGGGGAGCTGTTTTTT	CASTGLAGGLSGELFF
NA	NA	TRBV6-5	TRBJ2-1	TGTGCCAGCAGGCGGGACTCCTACAATGAGCAGTTCTTC	CASRRDSYNEQFF
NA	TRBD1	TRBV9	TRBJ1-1	TGTGCCAGCAGCGCCAAGGGACAGCCTGAAGCTTTCTTT	CASSAKGQPEAFF
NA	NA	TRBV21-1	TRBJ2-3	TGTGCCAGCAGCAAGATAGCGGGAGATGACACAGATACGCAGTATTTT	CASSKIAGDDTDTQYF
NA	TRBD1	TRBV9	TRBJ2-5	TGTGCCAGCAGCGTTCTTGACAGGGGAGAGACCCAGTACTTC	CASSVLDRGETQYF
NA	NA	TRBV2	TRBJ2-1	TGTGCCATCCCGGCAGGGGCCGGTTACAATGAGCAGTTCTTC	CAIPAGAGYNEQFF